This paragraph covers one T cell receptor beta chain sequence. Antigen: not known. This entry comes from a study of T cell repertoires in cytomegalovirus infection. Study summary: Peptides in the study included HLA-C-restricted and HLA-B-restricted CMV epitopes. CMV infection and matching HLA type were both indicated by public TCR beta signatures. Study results and caveats: Cumulative public TCR beta family frequency identified CMV carriers with the relevant HLA. Across the ex vivo response, the dominant clonotypes were HLA-C-restricted CMV-specific TCR beta clonotypes.

TCRdb reprocessed the reads with MiXCR, giving one entry per CDR3 protein. The sample lists about half a million distinct CDR3 sequences; 25% to 35% were seen once. Germline trimming cut 5 bases from V and 4 bases from J; bases unmatched to any gene: 11. The CDR3 is 16 residues long. Germline CDR1 reads SGHTA; CDR2 reads FQGTGA. This chain connects TRBV7-3 to TRBJ2-1, with 7 bases that match TRBD2. This TCR was sampled from a human donor in good health (CMV status not recorded). Some clones in this sample may be carry-over from other donors' samples. The specimen comprised cultured PBMCs, sampled from culture after CMV antigen stimulation. The CDR3 DNA follows: TGTGCCAGCAGCCCAGATGGGGCTAGCGGATACAATGAGCAGTTCTTC. Its protein product is CASSPDGASGYNEQFF.